Listed below are T cell receptor beta chains from one sample, sequenced in a study of T cells after yellow fever vaccination. MiXCR was run by TCRdb on the 5' RACE reads, yielding one entry per CDR3 protein. The table records 450,000 to 550,000 distinct CDR3 sequences, roughly 19% of them present only once. The material was PBMCs, obtained 15 days after the yellow fever booster vaccination. The receptors were gathered from a man younger than 45 who received the YFV17D yellow fever vaccine. The CDR3 runs from the conserved cysteine through the conserved F or W. The order of the fields is V gene, J gene, D gene, CDR3 length, clone size, CDR3 protein, CDR3 DNA. The D gene is left open where the match is weak. Rows may omit the clone size; those that give it use once, few, many or a size class.

>TRBV28|TRBJ2-1|TRBD2|14|many
CASTRGTSGNEQFF
TGTGCCAGCACCCGGGGGACTAGCGGGAATGAGCAGTTCTTC
>TRBV11-2|TRBJ2-1|TRBD2|15|NA
CASSLRVAGTDEQFF
TGTGCCAGCAGCTTACGGGTAGCGGGAACAGATGAGCAGTTCTTC
>TRBV20-1|TRBJ2-7|NA|12|NA
CGLKRSAYEQYF
TGCGGACTTAAGAGGAGCGCCTACGAGCAGTACTTC
>TRBV6-1|TRBJ2-1|TRBD2|16|few
CASRPTGTSGVNEQFF
TGTGCCAGCAGACCGACCGGGACTAGCGGGGTCAATGAGCAGTTCTTC
>TRBV12-3/TRBV12-4|TRBJ2-4|TRBD2|14|NA
CASTPGLAFNIQYF
TGTGCCAGCACCCCGGGACTAGCATTTAACATTCAGTACTTC
>TRBV7-2|TRBJ2-5|TRBD1|15|few
CASSILTGTGETQYF
TGTGCCAGCAGCATACTTACCGGGACAGGAGAGACCCAGTACTTC
>TRBV7-2|TRBJ1-5|NA|15|NA
CASSFSGISNQPQHF
TGTGCCAGCAGCTTTAGCGGGATTAGCAATCAGCCCCAGCATTTT
>TRBV7-2|TRBJ2-2|TRBD2|16|few
CASSPGPSGSTGELFF
TGTGCCAGCAGCCCCGGGCCTAGCGGGTCAACCGGGGAGCTGTTTTTT
>TRBV20-1|TRBJ2-5|TRBD2|14|NA
CSATTSGRKETQYF
TGCAGTGCCACGACTAGCGGGAGGAAAGAGACCCAGTACTTC
>TRBV6-5|TRBJ2-7|NA|14|NA
CASSYGRGRYEQYF
TGTGCCAGCAGTTATGGCCGGGGACGATACGAGCAGTACTTC
>TRBV12-3/TRBV12-4|TRBJ2-7|NA|15|NA
CASSPQSNYAYEQYF
TGTGCCAGCAGTCCCCAGAGTAACTACGCCTACGAGCAGTACTTC
>TRBV12-3/TRBV12-4|TRBJ1-4|NA|15|few
CASAANRATNEKLFF
TGTGCCAGCGCGGCCAACCGTGCAACTAATGAAAAACTGTTTTTT
>TRBV5-1|TRBJ2-1|NA|13|few
CASSPINDNEQFF
TGCGCCAGCAGCCCGATCAATGATAATGAGCAGTTCTTC
>TRBV7-2|TRBJ2-2|TRBD2|14|few
CASSIAGNTGELFF
TGTGCCAGCAGTATAGCGGGGAACACCGGGGAGCTGTTTTTT
>TRBV7-2|TRBJ2-1|NA|13|NA
CASREPAGNEQFF
TGTGCCAGCAGGGAGCCCGCTGGGAATGAGCAGTTCTTC
>TRBV9|TRBJ1-6|NA|14|NA
CASSVEGTGSPLHF
TGTGCCAGCAGCGTAGAGGGTACTGGCTCACCCCTCCACTTT
>TRBV29-1|TRBJ2-3|NA|12|few
CSGTGPGWTQYF
TGCAGCGGTACGGGGCCGGGGTGGACGCAGTATTTT
>TRBV20-1|TRBJ2-7|NA|12|NA
CSAGGQSYEQYF
TGCAGTGCTGGGGGACAATCATACGAGCAGTACTTC
>TRBV18|TRBJ2-1|TRBD2|15|NA
CASSPWTSGNGEQFF
TGTGCCAGCTCACCATGGACTAGCGGGAATGGTGAGCAGTTCTTC
>TRBV18|TRBJ2-2|TRBD1|17|NA
CASSPRRGTGATGELFF
TGTGCCAGCTCACCACGGCGCGGGACAGGGGCCACCGGGGAGCTGTTTTTT
>TRBV5-1|TRBJ2-5|NA|13|once
CASSPNIQETQYF
TGCGCCAGCAGCCCTAACATCCAAGAGACCCAGTACTTC
>TRBV9|TRBJ2-3|NA|15|NA
CASSERPVPTDTQYF
TGTGCCAGCAGCGAGAGGCCGGTACCCACAGATACGCAGTATTTT
>TRBV3-1|TRBJ2-3|NA|19|NA
CASSQRLSQGLLSADTQYF
TGTGCCAGCAGCCAAAGACTGAGCCAGGGACTCTTATCGGCTGATACGCAGTATTTT
>TRBV7-2|TRBJ2-7|NA|16|few
CASSHPRRGPFYEQYF
TGTGCCAGCAGCCATCCACGCCGCGGACCATTCTACGAGCAGTACTTC
>TRBV7-2|TRBJ2-7|TRBD2|16|NA
CASSRSSGGSSYEQYF
TGTGCCAGCAGCCGGTCAAGCGGGGGAAGCTCCTACGAGCAGTACTTC
>TRBV20-1|TRBJ2-5|NA|14|NA
CSAGPRAPQETQYF
TGCAGTGCTGGGCCCCGAGCGCCCCAAGAGACCCAGTACTTC
>TRBV7-9|TRBJ1-1|NA|12|NA
CASRQTNSEAFF
TGTGCCAGCAGACAGACCAATTCTGAAGCTTTCTTT
>TRBV12-3/TRBV12-4|TRBJ2-1|TRBD2|15|few
CASSLVGLAENEQFF
TGTGCCAGCAGTTTGGTGGGACTAGCGGAAAATGAGCAGTTCTTC
>TRBV4-3|TRBJ2-3|NA|17|few
CASSQAERRSSTDTQYF
TGCGCCAGCAGCCAAGCTGAGCGGAGGTCTAGCACAGATACGCAGTATTTT
>TRBV28|TRBJ1-1|TRBD1|13|NA
CASRTGVNTEAFF
TGTGCCAGCAGGACAGGGGTTAACACTGAAGCTTTCTTT
>TRBV12-3/TRBV12-4|TRBJ2-2|NA|11|few
CASRQRGELFF
TGTGCCAGCAGGCAGAGGGGGGAGCTGTTTTTT
>TRBV7-6|TRBJ2-3|TRBD2|16|few
CASSLASSGTTDTQYF
TGTGCCAGCAGCTTAGCGAGTAGCGGGACGACAGATACGCAGTATTTT